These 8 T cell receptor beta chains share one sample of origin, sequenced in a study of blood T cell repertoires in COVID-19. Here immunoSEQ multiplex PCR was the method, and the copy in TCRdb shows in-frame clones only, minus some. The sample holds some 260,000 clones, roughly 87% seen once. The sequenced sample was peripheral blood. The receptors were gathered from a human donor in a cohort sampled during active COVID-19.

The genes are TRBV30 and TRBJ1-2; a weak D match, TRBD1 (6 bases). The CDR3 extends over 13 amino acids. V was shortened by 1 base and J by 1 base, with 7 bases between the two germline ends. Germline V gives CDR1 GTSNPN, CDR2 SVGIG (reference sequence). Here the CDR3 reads CAWSEDSNYGYTF. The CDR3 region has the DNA TGTGCCTGGAGTGAGGACAGTAACTATGGCTACACCTTC.

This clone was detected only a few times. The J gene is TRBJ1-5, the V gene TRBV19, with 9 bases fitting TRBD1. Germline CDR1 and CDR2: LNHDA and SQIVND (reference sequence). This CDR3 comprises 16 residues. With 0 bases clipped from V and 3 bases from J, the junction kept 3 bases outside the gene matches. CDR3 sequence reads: CASSIEGTGNNQPQHF. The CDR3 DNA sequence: TGTGCCAGTAGTATAGAAGGGACAGGGAACAATCAGCCCCAGCATTTT.

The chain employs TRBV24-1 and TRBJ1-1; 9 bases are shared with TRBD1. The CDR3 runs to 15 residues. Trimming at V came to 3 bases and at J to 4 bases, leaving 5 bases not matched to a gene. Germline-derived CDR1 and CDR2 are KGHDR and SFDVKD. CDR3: CATSDTGGEGTEAFF. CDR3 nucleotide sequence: TGTGCCACCAGTGATACAGGGGGCGAGGGCACTGAAGCTTTCTTT.

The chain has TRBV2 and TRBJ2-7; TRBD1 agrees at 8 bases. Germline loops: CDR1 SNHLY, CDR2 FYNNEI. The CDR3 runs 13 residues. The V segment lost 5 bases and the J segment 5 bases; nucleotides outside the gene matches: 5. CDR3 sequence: CASSPLTGDEQYF. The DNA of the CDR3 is TGTGCCAGCAGTCCGTTGACAGGGGACGAGCAGTACTTC.

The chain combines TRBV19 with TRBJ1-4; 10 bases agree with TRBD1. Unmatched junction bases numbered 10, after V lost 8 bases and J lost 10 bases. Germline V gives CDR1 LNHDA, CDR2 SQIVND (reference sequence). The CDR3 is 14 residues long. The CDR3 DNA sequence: TGTGCCAGTCGACCGGGACAGGGGTTAGGAAAACTGTTTTTT. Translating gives CASRPGQGLGKLFF.

CDR3 sequence reads: CASSRAGEQYF. CDR3 nucleotides: TGTGCCAGCAGCAGAGCGGGTGAGCAGTACTTC. The V call is TRBV6-5, the J call TRBJ2-7, with D possibly matching TRBD2 (6 bases). Germline V gene sequence: CDR1 MNHEY, CDR2 SVGAGI. This CDR3 comprises 11 residues. V was cut by 6 bases and J by 7 bases, with 10 bases left in between.

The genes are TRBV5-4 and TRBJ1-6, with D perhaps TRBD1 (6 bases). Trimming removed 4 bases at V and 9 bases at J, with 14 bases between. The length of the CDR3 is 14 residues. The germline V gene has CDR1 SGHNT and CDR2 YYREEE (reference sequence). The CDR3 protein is CASSAEGGGSPLHF. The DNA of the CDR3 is TGTGCCAGCAGCGCCGAGGGGGGGGGTTCACCCCTCCACTTT.

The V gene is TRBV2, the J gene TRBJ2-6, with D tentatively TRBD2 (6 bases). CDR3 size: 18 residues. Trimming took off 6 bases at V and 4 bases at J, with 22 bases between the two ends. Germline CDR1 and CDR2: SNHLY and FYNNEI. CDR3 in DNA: TGTGCCAGCAGGCGGGACCGTTCGGAAGGTTCGGGGGCCAACGTCCTGACTTTC. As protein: CASRRDRSEGSGANVLTF.